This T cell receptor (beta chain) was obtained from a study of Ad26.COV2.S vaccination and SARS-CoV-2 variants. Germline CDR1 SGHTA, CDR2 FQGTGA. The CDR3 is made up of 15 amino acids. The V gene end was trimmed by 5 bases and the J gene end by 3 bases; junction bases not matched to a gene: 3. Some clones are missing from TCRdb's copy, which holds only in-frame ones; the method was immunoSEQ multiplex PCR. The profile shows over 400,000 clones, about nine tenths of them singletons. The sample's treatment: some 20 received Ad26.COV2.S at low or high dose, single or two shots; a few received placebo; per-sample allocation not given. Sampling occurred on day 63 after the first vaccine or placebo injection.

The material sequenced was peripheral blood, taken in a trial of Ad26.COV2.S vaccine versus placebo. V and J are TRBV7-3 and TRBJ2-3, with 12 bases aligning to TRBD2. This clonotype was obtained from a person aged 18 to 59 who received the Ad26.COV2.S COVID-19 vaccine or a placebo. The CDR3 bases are TGTGCCAGCAGCCCGACTAGCGGGAGAACAGATACGCAGTATTTT. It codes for CASSPTSGRTDTQYF.